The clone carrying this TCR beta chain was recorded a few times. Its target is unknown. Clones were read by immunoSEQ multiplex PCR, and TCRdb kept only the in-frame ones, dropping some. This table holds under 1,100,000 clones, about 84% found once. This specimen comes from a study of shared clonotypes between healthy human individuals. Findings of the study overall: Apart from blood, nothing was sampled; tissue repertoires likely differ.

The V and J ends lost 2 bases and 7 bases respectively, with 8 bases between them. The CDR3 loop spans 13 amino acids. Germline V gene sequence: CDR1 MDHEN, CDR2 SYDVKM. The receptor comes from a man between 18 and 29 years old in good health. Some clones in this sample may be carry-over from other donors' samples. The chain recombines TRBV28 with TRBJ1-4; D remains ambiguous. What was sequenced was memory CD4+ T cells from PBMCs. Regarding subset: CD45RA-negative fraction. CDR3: CASSLLNFEKLFF. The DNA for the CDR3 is TGTGCCAGCAGTTTACTGAACTTTGAAAAACTGTTTTTT.